This section outlines one T cell receptor (beta chain) sequence together with its context. What it recognizes is unknown. TCRdb's table, derived via immunoSEQ multiplex PCR, lists solely in-frame clones and lacks some. The repertoire holds approximately 64,000 clones, with roughly 89% as singletons. Among the 110 or so subjects of the validation cohort, separate from the roughly 670-subject first cohort, were the donors. These data are taken from a study of cytomegalovirus exposure and HLA in healthy donors. Trimming removed 1 base from V and 0 bases from J, with 7 bases in between. The germline gives CDR1 SGHDT, CDR2 YYEEEE. This CDR3 region has 14 residues. General study results and limits: Rarity held for most TCR sequences, but there were some public TCRs that occurred in many donors. Altogether, 170 or so TCR beta chains were recorded as cytomegalovirus-associated.

The sequence was obtained from a woman aged 18 to 35 in good health and CMV-seronegative. The V and J genes are TRBV5-6 and TRBJ1-1; D is ambiguous. Sequenced material: PBMCs. CDR3 protein: CASSLSQMNTEAFF. The CDR3 nucleotides read TGTGCCAGCAGCTTGTCACAGATGAACACTGAAGCTTTCTTT.